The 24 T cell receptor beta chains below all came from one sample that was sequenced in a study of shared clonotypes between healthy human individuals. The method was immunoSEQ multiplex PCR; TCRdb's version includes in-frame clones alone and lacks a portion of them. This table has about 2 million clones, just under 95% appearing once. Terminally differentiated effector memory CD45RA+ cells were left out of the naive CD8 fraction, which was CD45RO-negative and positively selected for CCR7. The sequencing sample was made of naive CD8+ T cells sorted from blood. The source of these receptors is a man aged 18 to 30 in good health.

CDR3 sequence (DNA): TGCGCCAGCAGCTTGGGAAATGGTGAGCAGTTCTTC. As protein: CASSLGNGEQFF. The chain carries TRBV5-1 and TRBJ2-1; D unresolved. The germline CDR1 and CDR2 sequences are SGHRS and YFSETQ. This CDR3 comprises 12 residues. The V end was cut by 0 bases, the J end by 9 bases, with 7 bases between.

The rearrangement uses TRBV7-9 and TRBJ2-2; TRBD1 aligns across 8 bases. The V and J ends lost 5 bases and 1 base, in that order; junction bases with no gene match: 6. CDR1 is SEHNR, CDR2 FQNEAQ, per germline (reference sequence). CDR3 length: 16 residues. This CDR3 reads CASSAPGQENTGELFF. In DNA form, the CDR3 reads TGTGCCAGCAGCGCCCCGGGACAGGAGAACACCGGGGAGCTGTTTTTT.

The CDR3 region is CASSIGLAGTSYNEQFF. The DNA for the CDR3 is TGCGCCAGCAGTATAGGTCTAGCGGGAACCTCCTACAATGAGCAGTTCTTC. The rearrangement links TRBV5-1 to TRBJ2-1; 9 nucleotides agree with TRBD2. The J segment lost 0 bases and the V segment lost 5 bases, leaving 9 bases of the junction unmatched. Germline CDR1 is SGHRS and CDR2 is YFSETQ. This CDR3 region has 17 residues.

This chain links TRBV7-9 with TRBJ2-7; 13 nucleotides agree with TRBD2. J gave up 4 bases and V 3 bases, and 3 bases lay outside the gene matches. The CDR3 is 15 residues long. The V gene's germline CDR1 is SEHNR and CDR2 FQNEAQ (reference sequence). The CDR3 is CASSLTSGRRYEQYF. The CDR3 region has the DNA TGTGCCAGCAGCTTGACTAGCGGGAGGAGGTACGAGCAGTACTTC.

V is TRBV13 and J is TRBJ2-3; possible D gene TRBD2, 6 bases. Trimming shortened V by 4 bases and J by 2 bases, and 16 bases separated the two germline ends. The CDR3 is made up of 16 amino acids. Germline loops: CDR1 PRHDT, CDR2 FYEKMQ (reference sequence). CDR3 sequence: CASSSAGTYFTDTQYF. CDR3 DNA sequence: TGTGCCAGCAGCTCTGCCGGGACTTATTTCACAGATACGCAGTATTTT.

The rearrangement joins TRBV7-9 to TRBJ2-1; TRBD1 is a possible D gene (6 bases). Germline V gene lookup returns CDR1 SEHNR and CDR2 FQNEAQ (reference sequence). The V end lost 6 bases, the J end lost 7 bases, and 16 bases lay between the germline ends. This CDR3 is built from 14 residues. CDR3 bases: TGTGCCAGCAGATTGGTTGGGGGCTTTAATGAGCAGTTCTTC. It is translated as CASRLVGGFNEQFF.

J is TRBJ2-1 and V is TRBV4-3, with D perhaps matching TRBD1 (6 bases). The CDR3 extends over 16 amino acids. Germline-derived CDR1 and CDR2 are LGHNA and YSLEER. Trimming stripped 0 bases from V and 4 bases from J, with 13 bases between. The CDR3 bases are TGCGCCAGCAGCCAAGATAGGCGGACAGCATACAATGAGCAGTTCTTC. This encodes CASSQDRRTAYNEQFF.

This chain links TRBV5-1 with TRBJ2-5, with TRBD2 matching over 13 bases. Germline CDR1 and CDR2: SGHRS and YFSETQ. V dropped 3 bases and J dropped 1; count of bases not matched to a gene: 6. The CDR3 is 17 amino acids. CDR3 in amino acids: CASSSGLAGKVQETQYF. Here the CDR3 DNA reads TGCGCCAGCAGCTCGGGACTAGCGGGAAAGGTCCAAGAGACCCAGTACTTC.

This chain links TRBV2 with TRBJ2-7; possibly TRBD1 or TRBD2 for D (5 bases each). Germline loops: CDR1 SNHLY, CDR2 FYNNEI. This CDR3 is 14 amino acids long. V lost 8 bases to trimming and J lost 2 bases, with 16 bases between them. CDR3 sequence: CASGEGISTYEQYF. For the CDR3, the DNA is TGTGCCAGCGGAGAGGGGATCTCCACCTACGAGCAGTACTTC.

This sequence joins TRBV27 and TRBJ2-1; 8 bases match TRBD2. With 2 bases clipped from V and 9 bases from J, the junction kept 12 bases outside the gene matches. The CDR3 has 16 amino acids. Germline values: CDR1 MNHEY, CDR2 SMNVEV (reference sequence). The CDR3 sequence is CASSLMRVAGSSEQFF. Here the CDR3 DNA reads TGTGCCAGCAGTTTAATGAGGGTAGCGGGGTCCAGTGAGCAGTTCTTC.

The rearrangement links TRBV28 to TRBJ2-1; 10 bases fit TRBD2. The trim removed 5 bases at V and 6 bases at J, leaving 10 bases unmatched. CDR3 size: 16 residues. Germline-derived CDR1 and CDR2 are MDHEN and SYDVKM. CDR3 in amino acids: CASSLSPGTSVNEQFF. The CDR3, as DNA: TGTGCCAGCAGTCTATCACCCGGGACTAGCGTCAATGAGCAGTTCTTC.

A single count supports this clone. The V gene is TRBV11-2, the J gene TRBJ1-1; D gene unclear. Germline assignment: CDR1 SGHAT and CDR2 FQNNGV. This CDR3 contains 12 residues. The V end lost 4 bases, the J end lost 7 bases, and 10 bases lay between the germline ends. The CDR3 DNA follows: TGTGCCAGCAGCTGGAACAGCCTTGAAGCTTTCTTT. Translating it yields CASSWNSLEAFF.

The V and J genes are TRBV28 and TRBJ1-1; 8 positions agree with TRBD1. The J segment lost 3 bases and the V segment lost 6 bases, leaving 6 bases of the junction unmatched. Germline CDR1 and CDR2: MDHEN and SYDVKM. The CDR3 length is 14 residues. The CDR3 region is CASSSGGADTEAFF. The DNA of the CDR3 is TGTGCCAGCAGCTCAGGGGGCGCGGACACTGAAGCTTTCTTT.

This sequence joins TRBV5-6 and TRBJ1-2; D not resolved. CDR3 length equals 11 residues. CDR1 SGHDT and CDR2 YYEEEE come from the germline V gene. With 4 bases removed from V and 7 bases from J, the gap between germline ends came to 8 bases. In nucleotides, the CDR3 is TGTGCCAGCAGCCAGAATAGTGGCTACACCTTC. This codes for CASSQNSGYTF.

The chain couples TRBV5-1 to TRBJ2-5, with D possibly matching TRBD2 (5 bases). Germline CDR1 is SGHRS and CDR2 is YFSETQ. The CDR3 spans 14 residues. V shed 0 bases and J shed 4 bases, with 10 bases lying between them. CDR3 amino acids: CASSLAGELETQYF. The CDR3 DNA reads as TGCGCCAGCAGCTTGGCTGGGGAGTTAGAGACCCAGTACTTC.

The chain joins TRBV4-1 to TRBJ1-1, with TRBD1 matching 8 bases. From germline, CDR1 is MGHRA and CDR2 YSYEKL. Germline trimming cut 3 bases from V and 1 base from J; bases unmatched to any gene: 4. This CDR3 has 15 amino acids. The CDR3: CASSHDGTGNTEAFF. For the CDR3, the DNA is TGCGCCAGCAGCCATGACGGGACAGGGAACACTGAAGCTTTCTTT.

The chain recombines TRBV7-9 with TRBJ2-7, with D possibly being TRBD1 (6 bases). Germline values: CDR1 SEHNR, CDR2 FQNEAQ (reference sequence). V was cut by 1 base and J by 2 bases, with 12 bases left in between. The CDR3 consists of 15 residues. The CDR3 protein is CASSLEFEGAYEQYF. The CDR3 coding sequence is TGTGCCAGCAGCTTAGAATTTGAGGGGGCCTACGAGCAGTACTTC.

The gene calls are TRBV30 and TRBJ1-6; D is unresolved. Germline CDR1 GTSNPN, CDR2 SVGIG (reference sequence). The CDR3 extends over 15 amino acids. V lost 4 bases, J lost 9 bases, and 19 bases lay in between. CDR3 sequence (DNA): TGTGCCTGGAACCCACCGGGTCCTACGGGTTCACCCCTCCACTTT. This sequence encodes CAWNPPGPTGSPLHF.

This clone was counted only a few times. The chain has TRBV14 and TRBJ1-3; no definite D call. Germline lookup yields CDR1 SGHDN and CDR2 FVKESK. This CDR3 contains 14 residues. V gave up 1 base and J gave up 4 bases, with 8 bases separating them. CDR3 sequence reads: CASSQGASGNTIYF. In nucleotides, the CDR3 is TGTGCCAGCAGCCAAGGAGCTTCAGGAAACACCATATATTTT.

Written as DNA, the CDR3 is TGTGCCAGCAGTTTATTTACAGGGGGCTGGGAGCAGTACTTC. Its translation: CASSLFTGGWEQYF. V is TRBV28 and J is TRBJ2-7, with 9 bases lining up with TRBD1. Germline assignment: CDR1 MDHEN and CDR2 SYDVKM. V was pared by 1 base and J by 7 bases, with 5 bases of the junction left unmatched. The length of the CDR3 is 14 residues.

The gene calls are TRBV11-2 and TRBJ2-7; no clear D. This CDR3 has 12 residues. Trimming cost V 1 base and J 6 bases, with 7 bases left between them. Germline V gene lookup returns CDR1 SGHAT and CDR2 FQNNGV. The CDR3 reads CASSLGRAEQYF. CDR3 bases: TGTGCCAGCAGCTTAGGACGTGCCGAGCAGTACTTC. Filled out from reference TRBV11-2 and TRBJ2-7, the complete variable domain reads EAGVAQSPRYKIIEKRQSVAFWCNPISGHATLYWYQQILGQGPKLLIQFQNNGVVDDSQLPKDRFSAERLKGVDSTLKIQPAKLEDSAVYLCASSLGRAEQYFGPGTRLTVT.

The chain's CDR3 is CASSSARRTGAYNEQFF. As DNA, the CDR3 is TGTGCCAGCAGCTCCGCCCGGCGGACAGGGGCCTACAATGAGCAGTTCTTC. This rearrangement joins TRBV7-9 to TRBJ2-1, with 9 nucleotides matching TRBD1. The CDR3 covers 17 residues. Germline lookup yields CDR1 SEHNR and CDR2 FQNEAQ (reference sequence). V trimming: 4 bases; J trimming: 2 bases; junction bases outside the gene matches: 9.

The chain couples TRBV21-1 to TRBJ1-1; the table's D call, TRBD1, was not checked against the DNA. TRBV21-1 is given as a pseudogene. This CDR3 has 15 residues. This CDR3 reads CASSSPMDRNTEAFF. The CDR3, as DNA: TGTGCCAGCAGCTCGCCCATGGACAGGAACACTGAAGCTTTCTTT.

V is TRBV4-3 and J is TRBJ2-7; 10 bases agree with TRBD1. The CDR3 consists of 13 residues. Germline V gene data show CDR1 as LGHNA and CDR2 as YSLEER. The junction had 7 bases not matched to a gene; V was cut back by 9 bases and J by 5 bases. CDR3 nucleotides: TGCGCCAGTTCCGGGACAGGGGCTGACGAGCAGTACTTC. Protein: CASSGTGADEQYF.